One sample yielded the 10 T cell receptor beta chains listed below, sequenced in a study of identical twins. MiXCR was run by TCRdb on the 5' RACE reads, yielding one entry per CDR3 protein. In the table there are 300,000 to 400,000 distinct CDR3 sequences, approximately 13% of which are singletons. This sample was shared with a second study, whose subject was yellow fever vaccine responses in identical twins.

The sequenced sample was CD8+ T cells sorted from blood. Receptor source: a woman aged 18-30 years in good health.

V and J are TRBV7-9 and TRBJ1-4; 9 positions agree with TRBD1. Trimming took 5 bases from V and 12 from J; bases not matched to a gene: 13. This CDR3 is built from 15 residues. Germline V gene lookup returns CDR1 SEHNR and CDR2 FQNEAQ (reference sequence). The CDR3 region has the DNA TGTGCCAGCAGCACAGGGGGCAGCAATCGTTTGGAACTGTTTTTT. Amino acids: CASSTGGSNRLELFF.

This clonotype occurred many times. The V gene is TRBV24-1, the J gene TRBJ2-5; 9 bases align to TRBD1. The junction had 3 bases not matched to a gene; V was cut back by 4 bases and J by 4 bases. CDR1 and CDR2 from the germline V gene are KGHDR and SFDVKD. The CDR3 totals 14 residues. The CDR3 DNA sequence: TGTGCCACCAGTGACCCGGACAGGGGAGAGACCCAGTACTTC. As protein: CATSDPDRGETQYF.

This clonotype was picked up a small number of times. CDR3 amino acids: CASSPLNRVADSPLHF. CDR3 DNA: TGCGCCAGCAGCCCTTTGAACAGGGTCGCAGATTCACCCCTCCACTTT. V and J are TRBV4-1 and TRBJ1-6, with D perhaps matching TRBD1 (6 bases). Trimming stripped 4 bases from V and 8 bases from J, with 18 bases between. Germline V gene lookup returns CDR1 MGHRA and CDR2 YSYEKL. There are 16 residues in the CDR3.

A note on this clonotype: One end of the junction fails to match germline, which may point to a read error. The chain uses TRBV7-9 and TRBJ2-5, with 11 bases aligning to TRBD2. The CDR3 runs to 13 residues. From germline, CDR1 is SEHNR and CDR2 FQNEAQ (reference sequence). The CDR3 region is CASNPGTSGGMAF. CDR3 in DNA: TGTGCCAGCAACCCCGGGACTAGCGGCGGCATGGCTTTC.

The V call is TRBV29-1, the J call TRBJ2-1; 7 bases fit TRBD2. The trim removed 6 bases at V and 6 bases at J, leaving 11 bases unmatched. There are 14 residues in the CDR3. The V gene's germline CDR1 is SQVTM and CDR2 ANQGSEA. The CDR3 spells CSVAGRIGSNEQFF. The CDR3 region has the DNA TGCAGCGTAGCGGGAAGAATTGGTTCCAATGAGCAGTTCTTC.

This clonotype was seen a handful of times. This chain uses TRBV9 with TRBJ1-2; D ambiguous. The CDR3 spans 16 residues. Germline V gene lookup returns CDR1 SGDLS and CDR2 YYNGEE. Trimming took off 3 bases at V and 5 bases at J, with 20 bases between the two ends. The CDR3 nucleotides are TGTGCCAGCAGCGGGAGAAGAAGGGAGCTAGGGTATGGCTACACCTTC. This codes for CASSGRRRELGYGYTF.

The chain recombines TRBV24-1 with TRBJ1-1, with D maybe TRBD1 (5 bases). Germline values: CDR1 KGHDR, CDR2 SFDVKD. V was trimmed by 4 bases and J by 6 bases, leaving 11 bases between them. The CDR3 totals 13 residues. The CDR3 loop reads CATSDYDSPEAFF. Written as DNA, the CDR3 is TGTGCCACCAGTGACTACGACAGCCCTGAAGCTTTCTTT.

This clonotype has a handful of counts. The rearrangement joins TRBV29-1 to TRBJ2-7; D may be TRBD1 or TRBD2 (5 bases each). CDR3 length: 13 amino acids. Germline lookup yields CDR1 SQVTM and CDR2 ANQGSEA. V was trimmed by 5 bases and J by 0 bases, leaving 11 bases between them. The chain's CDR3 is CSVRDGTSYEQYF. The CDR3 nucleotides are TGCAGCGTTCGGGACGGCACCTCCTACGAGCAGTACTTC.

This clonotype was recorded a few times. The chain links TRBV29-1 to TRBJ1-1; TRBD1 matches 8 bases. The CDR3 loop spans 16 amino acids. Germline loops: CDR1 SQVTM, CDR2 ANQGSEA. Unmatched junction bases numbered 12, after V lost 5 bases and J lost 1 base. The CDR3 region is CSVPRLRTGQNTEAFF. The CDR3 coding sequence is TGCAGCGTTCCCAGGCTCCGGACAGGGCAGAACACTGAAGCTTTCTTT.

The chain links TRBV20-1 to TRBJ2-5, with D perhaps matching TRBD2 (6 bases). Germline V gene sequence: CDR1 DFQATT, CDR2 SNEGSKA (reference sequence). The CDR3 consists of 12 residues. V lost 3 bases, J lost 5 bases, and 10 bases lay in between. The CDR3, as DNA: TGCAGTGCTAGCGGGGCGGGGGAGACCCAGTACTTC. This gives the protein CSASGAGETQYF.